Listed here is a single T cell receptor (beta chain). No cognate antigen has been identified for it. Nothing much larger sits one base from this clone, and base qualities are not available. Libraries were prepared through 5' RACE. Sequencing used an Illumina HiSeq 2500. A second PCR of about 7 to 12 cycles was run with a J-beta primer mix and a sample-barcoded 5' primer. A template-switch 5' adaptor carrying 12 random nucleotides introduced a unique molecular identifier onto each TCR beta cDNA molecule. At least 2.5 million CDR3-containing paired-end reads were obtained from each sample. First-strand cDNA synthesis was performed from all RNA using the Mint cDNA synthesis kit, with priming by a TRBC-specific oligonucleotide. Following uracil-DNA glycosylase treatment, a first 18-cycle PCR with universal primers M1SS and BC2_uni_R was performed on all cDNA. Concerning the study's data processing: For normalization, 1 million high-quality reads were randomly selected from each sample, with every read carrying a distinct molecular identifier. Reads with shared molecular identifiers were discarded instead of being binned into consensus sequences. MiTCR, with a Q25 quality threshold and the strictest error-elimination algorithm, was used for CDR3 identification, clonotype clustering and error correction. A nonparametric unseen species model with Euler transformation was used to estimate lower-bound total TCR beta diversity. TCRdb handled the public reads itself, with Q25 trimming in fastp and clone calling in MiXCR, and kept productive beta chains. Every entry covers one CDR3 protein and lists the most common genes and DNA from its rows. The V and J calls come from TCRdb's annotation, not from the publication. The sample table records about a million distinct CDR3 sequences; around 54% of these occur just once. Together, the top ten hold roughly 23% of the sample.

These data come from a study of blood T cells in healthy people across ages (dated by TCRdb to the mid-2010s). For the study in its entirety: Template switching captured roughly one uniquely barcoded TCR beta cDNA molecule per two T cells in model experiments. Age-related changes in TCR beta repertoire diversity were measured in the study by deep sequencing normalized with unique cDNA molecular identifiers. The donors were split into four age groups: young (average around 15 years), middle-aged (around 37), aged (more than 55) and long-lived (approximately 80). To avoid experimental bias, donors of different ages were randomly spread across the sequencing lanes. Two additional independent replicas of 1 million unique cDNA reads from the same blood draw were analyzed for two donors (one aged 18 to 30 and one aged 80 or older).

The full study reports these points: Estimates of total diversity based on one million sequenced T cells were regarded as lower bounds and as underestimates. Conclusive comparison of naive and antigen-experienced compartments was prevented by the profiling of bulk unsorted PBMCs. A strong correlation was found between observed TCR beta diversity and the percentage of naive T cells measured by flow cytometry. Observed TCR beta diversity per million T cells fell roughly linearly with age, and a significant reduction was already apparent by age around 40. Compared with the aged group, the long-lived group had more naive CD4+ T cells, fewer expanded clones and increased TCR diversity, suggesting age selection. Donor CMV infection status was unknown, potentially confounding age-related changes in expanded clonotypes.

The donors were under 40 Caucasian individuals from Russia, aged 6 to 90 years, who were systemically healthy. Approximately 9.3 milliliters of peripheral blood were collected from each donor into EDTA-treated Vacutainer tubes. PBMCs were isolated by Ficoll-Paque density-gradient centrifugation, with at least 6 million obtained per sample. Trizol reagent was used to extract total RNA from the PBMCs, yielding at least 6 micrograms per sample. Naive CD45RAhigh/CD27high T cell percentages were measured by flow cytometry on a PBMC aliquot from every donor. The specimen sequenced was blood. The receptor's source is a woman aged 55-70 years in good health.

The CDR3 protein is CSAISGTGGRWGGNEQFF. Here is the DNA: TGCAGTGCTATATCCGGGACAGGGGGACGGTGGGGTGGCAATGAGCAGTTCTTC. Recombination connected TRBV20-1 to TRBJ2-1; TRBD1 agrees with 11 junctional bases. CDR1 is given as DFQATT and CDR2 as SNEGSKA, both from the germline V gene (reference sequence). The cysteine opens and the phenylalanine closes a CDR3 of 18 amino acids. Of all the DNA, just the CDR3 is kept, 54 bases in frame from base 1. The V end gives up 4 bases and the J end 6 bases, leaving 17 bases in the junction not matched to a gene.